The 24 T cell receptor beta chains below come from one sample, sequenced in a study of cytomegalovirus exposure and HLA in healthy donors. PCR used 60 Vbeta primers and 13 Jbeta primers. Profiling relied on immunoSEQ multiplex PCR, and the TCRdb table lists in-frame clones only, not all of them. This table holds 130,000 or so clones. Sequencing was carried out using PBMCs. These receptors were collected from a young woman in good health and CMV-seronegative.

The genes are TRBV4-2 and TRBJ2-1; a possible D gene is TRBD2 (6 bases). This CDR3 region has 16 residues. Germline-derived CDR1 and CDR2 are LGHNA and YNFKEQ. V dropped 0 bases and J dropped 2 bases, with 11 bases sitting between them. CDR3: CASSQDEASAYNEQFF. In nucleotides, the CDR3 is TGTGCCAGCAGCCAAGATGAGGCTAGCGCCTACAATGAGCAGTTCTTC.

The chain links TRBV7-9 to TRBJ2-2; 9 bases match TRBD2. J lost 6 bases, V lost 4 bases, and 9 bases had no gene match. This CDR3 is built from 16 residues. Per germline, CDR1 SEHNR and CDR2 FQNEAQ (reference sequence). The CDR3 DNA reads as TGTGCCAGCAGCTGGTCGGGTAGCGGGAGTTCCGGGGAGCTGTTTTTT. Translated: CASSWSGSGSSGELFF.

This chain joins TRBV30 and TRBJ1-5, with a possible D match to TRBD1 (5 bases). Looked up from germline, CDR1 is GTSNPN and CDR2 is SVGIG (reference sequence). The CDR3 loop spans 12 amino acids. The V end lost 2 bases, the J end lost 4 bases, and 6 bases lay between the germline ends. The CDR3 nucleotides read TGTGCCTGGAGTCGACAGAATCAGCCCCAGCATTTT. Translated: CAWSRQNQPQHF.

This chain joins TRBV5-1 and TRBJ2-2; D is possibly TRBD2 (6 bases). CDR1 is SGHRS, CDR2 YFSETQ, per germline. The CDR3 totals 16 residues. Trimming removed 0 bases from V and 0 bases from J, with 9 bases in between. The CDR3 nucleotides are TGCGCCAGCAGCTTGGAAGTAGCGGCGAACACCGGGGAGCTGTTTTTT. Residues: CASSLEVAANTGELFF.

The chain links TRBV5-6 to TRBJ2-3; no clear D. The CDR3 sequence is 18 residues long. V was pared by 0 bases and J by 1 base, with 18 bases between. Germline V gene sequence: CDR1 SGHDT, CDR2 YYEEEE. This chain's CDR3 is CASSLGVAARSGTDTQYF. The CDR3 DNA sequence: TGTGCCAGCAGCTTGGGTGTGGCGGCCCGCTCAGGCACAGATACGCAGTATTTT.

The rearrangement links TRBV30 to TRBJ1-1; D might be TRBD1 (6 bases). The germline CDR1 and CDR2 sequences are GTSNPN and SVGIG (reference sequence). Trimming cost V 1 base and J 3 bases, with 9 bases left between them. The CDR3 sequence is 13 residues long. CDR3 DNA sequence: TGTGCCTGGAGTGCTAAGGGGGACACTGAAGCTTTCTTT. It translates to CAWSAKGDTEAFF.

CDR3 sequence: CASSLTMSLRGQYF. The CDR3 nucleotides are TGTGCCAGCAGCTTAACCATGAGCTTAAGGGGGCAGTACTTC. The chain uses TRBV7-8 and TRBJ2-7; tentative D call: TRBD1 (5 bases). Deletions cut 2 bases from V and 9 bases from J, with 17 bases between. The CDR3 loop spans 14 amino acids. Germline V gene lookup returns CDR1 SGHVS and CDR2 FQNEAQ.

The chain employs TRBV14 and TRBJ2-4; possible D gene TRBD1, 6 bases. The germline V gene encodes CDR1 SGHDN and CDR2 FVKESK. V lost 4 bases to trimming and J lost 5 bases, with 21 bases between them. CDR3 length: 17 residues. CDR3 in amino acids: CASSLSFSRDIQNIQYF. The CDR3 coding sequence is TGTGCCAGCAGCCTAAGTTTTTCCCGGGACATTCAAAACATTCAGTACTTC.

The genes are TRBV18 and TRBJ1-2; D perhaps matches TRBD1 (5 bases). V lost 1 base and J 6 bases, leaving 12 bases between the germline ends. In germline, CDR1 is KGHSH, CDR2 LQKENI. There are 14 residues in the CDR3. DNA for the CDR3: TGTGCCAGCTCACCACAAGGGGATCGGGATGGCTACACCTTC. It translates to CASSPQGDRDGYTF.

The J gene is TRBJ1-2, the V gene TRBV2, with a weak D call TRBD1 (6 bases). CDR3 length: 17 amino acids. Germline values: CDR1 SNHLY, CDR2 FYNNEI. Between the trimmed V and J ends, which lost 8 bases and 5 bases, there was a span of 27 bases. DNA for the CDR3: TGTGCCAGCCTCGAAGCTGTGGGACAAGTATTTTCGTATGGCTACACCTTC. It specifies CASLEAVGQVFSYGYTF. The complete variable domain, with remaining parts taken from reference TRBV2 and TRBJ1-2, reads EPEVTQTPSHQVTQMGQEVILRCVPISNHLYFYWYRQILGQKVEFLVSFYNNEISEKSEIFDDQFSVERPDGSNFTLKIRSTKLEDSAMYFCASLEAVGQVFSYGYTFGSGTRLTVV.

The chain carries TRBV7-3 and TRBJ2-1, with TRBD2 identical over 13 bases. The germline CDR1 and CDR2 sequences are SGHTA and FQGTGA. Trimming took 2 bases from V and 2 from J; bases not matched to a gene: 18. There are 22 residues in the CDR3. The CDR3, as DNA: TGTGCCAGCAGCTTACCCTCAAGACAAACTAGCGGGAGGGCCGGAGCCTACAATGAGCAGTTCTTC. Protein sequence: CASSLPSRQTSGRAGAYNEQFF.

J is TRBJ1-2 and V is TRBV7-2; D remains unclear. The CDR3 runs 17 residues. V was pared by 0 bases and J by 8 bases, with 22 bases between. Germline CDR1 and CDR2: SGHTA and FQGNSA. CDR3: CASSLAPRGSSVWGYTF. The CDR3 region has the DNA TGTGCCAGCAGCTTAGCTCCACGGGGATCATCGGTGTGGGGCTACACCTTC.

The CDR3 reads CASSLGLAHYNEQFF. The CDR3 DNA reads TGTGCCAGCAGCTTGGGTCTAGCGCACTACAATGAGCAGTTCTTC. The chain employs TRBV5-8 and TRBJ2-1, with a possible D match to TRBD2 (6 bases). This CDR3 has 15 residues. The V gene's germline CDR1 is SGHTS and CDR2 YDEGEE. V was pared by 0 bases and J by 3 bases, with 10 bases between.

The V and J genes are TRBV19 and TRBJ1-3; D remains unclear. Germline CDR1 is LNHDA and CDR2 is SQIVND (reference sequence). Trimming shortened V by 4 bases and J by 0 bases, and 7 bases separated the two germline ends. The CDR3 is made up of 14 amino acids. The DNA for the CDR3 is TGTGCCAGTAGTACCACATTCTCTGGAAACACCATATATTTT. Amino acids: CASSTTFSGNTIYF.

This chain joins TRBV2 and TRBJ1-1, with D possibly TRBD1 on 6 matching bases. Germline lookup yields CDR1 SNHLY and CDR2 FYNNEI. The CDR3 consists of 14 residues. The V end was cut by 6 bases, the J end by 7 bases, with 18 bases between. In DNA, the CDR3 is TGTGCCAGCAGAGCACAGGGTAGGAGCAGTGAAGCTTTCTTT. It translates to CASRAQGRSSEAFF. The full variable domain, in which reference TRBV2 and TRBJ1-1 provide the parts outside the CDR3, is EPEVTQTPSHQVTQMGQEVILRCVPISNHLYFYWYRQILGQKVEFLVSFYNNEISEKSEIFDDQFSVERPDGSNFTLKIRSTKLEDSAMYFCASRAQGRSSEAFFGQGTRLTVV.

As DNA, the CDR3 is TGCGCCAGCAGCTCCCCGACACTCTATGGCTACACCTTC. It encodes CASSSPTLYGYTF. This sequence joins TRBV5-1 and TRBJ1-2; D is ambiguous. The CDR3 runs to 13 residues. Deletions cut 3 bases from V and 4 bases from J, with 10 bases between. Germline lookup yields CDR1 SGHRS and CDR2 YFSETQ.

V and J are TRBV6-1 and TRBJ2-7; the match to TRBD1 covers 10 bases. The CDR3 length is 15 residues. Germline CDR1 MNHNS, CDR2 SASEGT. Losses at the gene ends were 6 bases for V and 1 base for J; bases not matched to a gene: 6. CDR3 sequence: CASRTGQGVSYEQYF. CDR3 DNA: TGTGCCAGCAGAACAGGACAGGGGGTTTCCTACGAGCAGTACTTC.

The chain's CDR3 is CASAPDRVNQPQHF. CDR3 nucleotide sequence: TGTGCTAGTGCTCCCGACAGGGTCAATCAGCCCCAGCATTTT. This chain joins TRBV12-5 and TRBJ1-5, with 7 nucleotides matching TRBD1. J gave up 3 bases and V 7 bases, and 6 bases lay outside the gene matches. This CDR3 comprises 14 residues. Germline V gene lookup returns CDR1 LGHNT and CDR2 FRNRAP. The full variable domain, rest sourced from reference TRBV12-5 and TRBJ1-5, is DARVTQTPRHKVTEMGQEVTMRCQPILGHNTVFWYRQTMMQGLELLAYFRNRAPLDDSGMPKDRFSAEMPDATLATLKIQPSEPRDSAVYFCASAPDRVNQPQHFGDGTRLSIL.

V usage is TRBV6-1 and J usage is TRBJ2-1, with 12 bases that match TRBD2. J gave up 4 bases and V 8 bases, and 0 bases lay outside the gene matches. The CDR3 contains 13 residues. Germline V CDR1 and CDR2: MNHNS, SASEGT. The CDR3 loop reads CASGTSGYNEQFF. The CDR3 DNA is TGTGCCAGCGGGACTAGCGGGTACAATGAGCAGTTCTTC.

V usage is TRBV5-6 and J usage is TRBJ2-2; 11 bases map to TRBD1. The CDR3 loop spans 16 amino acids. J gave up 3 bases and V 6 bases, and 7 bases lay outside the gene matches. Germline V gene lookup returns CDR1 SGHDT and CDR2 YYEEEE. The CDR3 DNA reads as TGTGCCAGCACCCACGGGACAGGGGGTTACACCGGGGAGCTGTTTTTT. Encoded protein: CASTHGTGGYTGELFF. The full variable domain, rest sourced from reference TRBV5-6 and TRBJ2-2, is DAGVTQSPTHLIKTRGQQVTLRCSPKSGHDTVSWYQQALGQGPQFIFQYYEEEERQRGNFPDRFSGHQFPNYSSELNVNALLLGDSALYLCASTHGTGGYTGELFFGEGSRLTVL.

The chain combines TRBV27 with TRBJ2-7; 16 nucleotides match TRBD2. The length of the CDR3 is 16 residues. The trim removed 5 bases at V and 2 bases at J, leaving 3 bases unmatched. Per the germline V gene, CDR1 is MNHEY and CDR2 is SMNVEV (reference sequence). CDR3 protein: CASSPGTSGRAYEQYV. In DNA, the CDR3 is TGTGCCAGCAGTCCCGGGACTAGCGGGAGGGCCTACGAGCAGTACGTC.

V usage is TRBV5-1 and J usage is TRBJ2-1; D is unclear. Germline values: CDR1 SGHRS, CDR2 YFSETQ. The V end was cut by 0 bases, the J end by 6 bases, with 7 bases between. CDR3 size: 13 residues. The CDR3 is CASSLAAGNEQFF. The CDR3 region has the DNA TGCGCCAGCAGCTTGGCGGCAGGCAATGAGCAGTTCTTC.

The rearrangement joins TRBV10-3 to TRBJ2-5; possibly TRBD2 for D (6 bases). The CDR3 totals 13 residues. From germline, CDR1 is ENHRY and CDR2 SYGVKD. V was clipped by 8 bases and J by 2 bases, with 12 bases between them. The DNA for the CDR3 is TGTGCCATCGGGGGGAGTGTACAAGAGACCCAGTACTTC. Protein sequence: CAIGGSVQETQYF.

The chain couples TRBV11-3 to TRBJ2-5; 9 bases are shared with TRBD1. The J segment lost 4 bases and the V segment lost 7 bases, leaving 10 bases of the junction unmatched. Germline V gene data show CDR1 as SGHNT and CDR2 as YENEEA. CDR3 length: 15 residues. CDR3 DNA: TGTGCCAGCACCCGCCCGGGACAGGGTATAGAGACCCAGTACTTC. This gives the protein CASTRPGQGIETQYF.